These T cell receptor beta chains were read from a single sample in a study of T-cell reconstitution after alpha-beta-depleted transplantation in children. From the PCR reads, TCRdb called clonotypes with MiXCR, one entry per CDR3 protein. The repertoire has more than 85,000 distinct CDR3 sequences, 10% of them found once; the top ten carry about 8.8%. The sequenced sample was PBMCs from the stem cell graft donor, obtained from the stem cell graft. These receptor sequences come from a human donor who donated a stem cell graft to a child with acute lymphoblastic leukemia. Both conserved end residues are part of each CDR3. Each record gives: D gene, clone size, V gene, J gene, CDR3 protein, CDR3 DNA. D genes are given only for firm matches. Rows may omit the clone size; those that give it use once, few, many or a size class.

TRBD2	few	TRBV12-3/TRBV12-4	TRBJ2-1	CASSLVSGGGMEQFF	TGTGCCAGCAGTTTAGTTAGCGGGGGGGGGATGGAGCAGTTCTTC
TRBD2	many	TRBV5-6	TRBJ2-7	CASSWGLAYEQYF	TGTGCCAGCAGCTGGGGACTAGCCTACGAGCAGTACTTC
TRBD1	many	TRBV5-1	TRBJ1-4	CASSPKTGTTNEKLFF	TGCGCCAGCAGCCCTAAGACAGGGACAACTAATGAAAAACTGTTTTTT
TRBD1	many	TRBV5-1	TRBJ2-7	CASSLAQGAYEQYF	TGCGCCAGCAGCTTGGCACAGGGGGCCTACGAGCAGTACTTC
NA	many	TRBV5-6	TRBJ2-7	CASSLYRASYEQYF	TGTGCCAGCAGCTTGTACAGGGCCTCCTACGAGCAGTACTTC
NA	many	TRBV9	TRBJ2-5	CASSVGGGETQYF	TGTGCCAGCAGCGTAGGAGGAGGGGAGACCCAGTACTTC
TRBD1	few	TRBV20-1	TRBJ2-7	CSALDRVYEQYF	TGCAGTGCCTTGGACAGGGTTTACGAGCAGTACTTC
NA	many	TRBV5-1	TRBJ2-7	CASSLGGSGSYEQYF	TGCGCCAGCAGCTTGGGAGGGAGCGGCTCCTACGAGCAGTACTTC
TRBD2	many	TRBV5-5	TRBJ2-7	CASSSTGTSYEQYF	TGTGCCAGCAGCTCCACCGGGACTAGTTACGAGCAGTACTTC
NA	many	TRBV29-1	TRBJ1-1	CSVEDQAMNTEAFF	TGCAGCGTTGAAGACCAGGCCATGAACACTGAAGCTTTCTTT
NA	many	TRBV5-1	TRBJ2-1	CASSQAEGYYNEQFF	TGCGCCAGCAGCCAGGCGGAGGGCTACTACAATGAGCAGTTCTTC
TRBD1	many	TRBV29-1	TRBJ2-7	CSVDSGGGYEQYF	TGCAGCGTTGATTCAGGGGGTGGCTACGAGCAGTACTTC
NA	many	TRBV6-2/TRBV6-3	TRBJ2-1	CASTMTGPLGNEQFF	TGTGCCAGCACCATGACAGGTCCCCTCGGGAATGAGCAGTTCTTC
NA	many	TRBV7-2	TRBJ1-1	CASSLGRNTEAFF	TGTGCCAGCAGCTTAGGGAGGAACACTGAAGCTTTCTTT
TRBD2	many	TRBV7-7	TRBJ2-5	CASSLVYTSGGQETQYF	TGTGCTAGCAGCTTAGTCTATACTAGCGGCGGCCAAGAGACCCAGTACTTC
NA	many	TRBV3-1	TRBJ2-3	CASSQSVDTQYF	TGTGCCAGCAGCCAATCAGTGGATACGCAGTATTTT
TRBD2	many	TRBV18	TRBJ2-1	CASSPGTSANEQFF	TGTGCCAGCTCACCCGGGACTAGCGCCAATGAGCAGTTCTTC
NA	many	TRBV5-1	TRBJ2-2	CASSRDSDVGELFF	TGCGCCAGCAGCCGGGACTCCGATGTCGGGGAGCTGTTTTTT
NA	few	TRBV20-1	TRBJ1-5	CSARGGGGGNQPQHF	TGCAGTGCTAGGGGGGGCGGAGGGGGGAATCAGCCCCAGCATTTT
TRBD2	many	TRBV7-2	TRBJ2-1	CASSPLAGGLDEQFF	TGTGCCAGCAGCCCCCTAGCGGGAGGGTTGGATGAGCAGTTCTTC
NA	NA	TRBV7-4	TRBJ2-5	CATSPKIGGVRMETQYF	TGTGCCACCTCTCCGAAGATTGGGGGCGTCAGGATGGAGACCCAGTACTTC
TRBD1	many	TRBV7-9	TRBJ2-5	CASSSPGQGYEETQYF	TGTGCCAGCAGCTCACCGGGACAGGGATATGAAGAGACCCAGTACTTC
NA	many	TRBV5-1	TRBJ1-4	CASSLFSPGSSEKLFF	TGCGCCAGCAGCTTGTTCTCCCCCGGGAGCAGCGAAAAACTGTTTTTT
NA	many	TRBV12-3/TRBV12-4	TRBJ2-3	CASSFGYDSTDTQYF	TGTGCCAGCAGTTTTGGCTATGATAGCACAGATACGCAGTATTTT
NA	few	TRBV30	TRBJ2-3	CAWSPGVTDTQYF	TGTGCCTGGAGCCCAGGAGTCACAGATACGCAGTATTTT
TRBD1	many	TRBV12-3/TRBV12-4	TRBJ2-7	CASSLAREQGHYEQYF	TGTGCCAGCAGTTTAGCGCGTGAACAGGGGCACTACGAGCAGTACTTC
NA	many	TRBV5-6	TRBJ1-1	CASTQQIGNTEAFF	TGTGCCAGCACCCAGCAAATAGGGAACACTGAAGCTTTCTTT
TRBD1	many	TRBV9	TRBJ1-4	CASSEGQGVGEKLFF	TGTGCCAGCAGCGAGGGACAGGGAGTAGGCGAAAAACTGTTTTTT
TRBD1	many	TRBV5-4	TRBJ2-7	CASSPGQEMRGYF	TGTGCCAGCAGCCCCGGACAGGAGATGAGAGGGTACTTC
NA	many	TRBV5-5	TRBJ1-1	CASSTRRPAGMMNTEAFF	TGTGCCAGCAGCACCCGCAGACCGGCAGGGATGATGAACACTGAAGCTTTCTTT
TRBD1	many	TRBV20-1	TRBJ1-5	CSSSPRVGQEINQPQHF	TGCAGTTCTAGCCCCCGGGTGGGACAGGAGATCAATCAGCCCCAGCATTTT
TRBD2	many	TRBV7-8	TRBJ2-3	CASVRREGLNTQYF	TGTGCCAGCGTTAGGCGGGAGGGCTTAAATACGCAGTATTTT
NA	many	TRBV7-2	TRBJ2-7	CASSGIGYEQYF	TGTGCCAGCAGCGGCATAGGGTACGAGCAGTACTTC
NA	many	TRBV5-1	TRBJ1-1	CASGTGTGNTEAFF	TGCGCCAGCGGGACGGGAACGGGGAACACTGAAGCTTTCTTT
NA	many	TRBV9	TRBJ2-1	CASSPGDNEQFF	TGTGCCAGCAGCCCAGGGGATAATGAGCAGTTCTTC
NA	many	TRBV7-2	TRBJ2-7	CASSLTTRSSYEQYF	TGTGCCAGCAGCTTAACGACTAGAAGCTCCTACGAGCAGTACTTC
NA	many	TRBV9	TRBJ1-5	CASSAGGSNQPQHF	TGTGCCAGCAGCGCCGGGGGTAGCAATCAGCCCCAGCATTTT
NA	once	TRBV11-2	TRBJ2-7	CASSPTGDEQCF	TGTGCCAGCAGCCCCACCGGGGACGAGCAGTGCTTC
NA	few	TRBV20-1	TRBJ2-6	CSAPLGDSSSGANGLTF	TGCAGTGCCCCCTTGGGAGACTCTTCCTCTGGGGCCAACGGCCTGACTTTC
TRBD2	many	TRBV4-3	TRBJ2-3	CASSLLGLGGDTQYF	TGCGCCAGCAGCCTGTTGGGACTAGGGGGAGATACGCAGTATTTT